This T cell receptor (beta chain) is drawn from a study of vaccination effects on CD4 cells after COVID-19. On this clone: Its antigen is not known.

The germline gives CDR1 SGDLS, CDR2 YYNGEE. This CDR3 region has 15 residues. The germline V and J ends were trimmed by 6 bases and 0 bases, with 14 bases remaining between them. Data came from immunoSEQ multiplex PCR; TCRdb stores just in-frame clones and leaves some out. The table lists roughly 68,000 clones, about 67% of them singletons. Study-wide points: Late after vaccination, infection- and vaccine-induced clones showed marked clonal contraction.

Expansion of antigen-specific CD4+ T cells with viral peptide pools was carried out by the ViraFEST assay before sequencing. It was after approximately 11 days of culture that CD4+ T cells were isolated. Of the BNT162b2 and mRNA-1273 vaccines, participants received two doses of one or the other. According to the study, vaccine recipients showed no prior SARS-CoV-2 infection and negative nucleocapsid antibodies. Cultures got half-medium changes with IL-2 on days 3 and 7. The receptor was derived from a human donor who received a COVID-19 vaccine. This specimen consisted of CD4+ T cells from PBMCs cultured with HCoV-229E spike peptides, obtained after COVID-19 vaccination. V gene TRBV9 combines with J gene TRBJ2-3, with D uncertain. The CDR3 reads CASNNDETSTDTQYF. In nucleotides, the CDR3 is TGTGCCAGCAATAATGATGAGACAAGCACAGATACGCAGTATTTT. Filled out from reference TRBV9 and TRBJ2-3, the complete variable domain reads DSGVTQTPKHLITATGQRVTLRCSPRSGDLSVYWYQQSLDQGLQFLIQYYNGEERAKGNILERFSAQQFPDLHSELNLSSLELGDSALYFCASNNDETSTDTQYFGPGTRLTVL.